This TCR beta chain is drawn from a study of breast tumors, draining lymph nodes, adjacent tissues. This CDR3 is built from 13 residues. V lost 10 bases and J 8 bases, leaving 18 bases between the germline ends. Samples came from axillary lymph nodes draining the breast cancer. MiXCR, applied by TCRdb to the multiplex PCR reads, yields one record per CDR3 protein. The sample holds about 230,000 distinct CDR3 sequences, roughly 32% seen once. This clonotype was seen ten or more times. Specimen: axillary lymph node tissue. This chain joins TRBV12-3 or TRBV12-4 and TRBJ2-1; D possibly uses TRBD1 or TRBD2 (5 bases each). This TCR came from a female donor with breast cancer. Some clones in this sample may be carry-over from other donors' samples. CDR3 sequence (DNA): TGTGCCACGTCGGGGCAGGGTGATGATGAGCAGTTCTTC. Translating it yields CATSGQGDDEQFF.